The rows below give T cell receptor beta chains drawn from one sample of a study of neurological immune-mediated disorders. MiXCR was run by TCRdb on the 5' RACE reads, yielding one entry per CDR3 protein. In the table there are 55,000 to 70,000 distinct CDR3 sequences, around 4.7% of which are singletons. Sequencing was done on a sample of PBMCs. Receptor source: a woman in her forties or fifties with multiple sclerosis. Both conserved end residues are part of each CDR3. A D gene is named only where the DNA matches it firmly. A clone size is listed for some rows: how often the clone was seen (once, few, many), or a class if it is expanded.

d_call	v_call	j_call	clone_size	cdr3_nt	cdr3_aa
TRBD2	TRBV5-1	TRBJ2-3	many	TGCGCCAGCAGCTCCCTAGCGGGGGTAGGTGCAGATACGCAGTATTTT	CASSSLAGVGADTQYF
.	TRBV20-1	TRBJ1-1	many	TGCAGTGCTATCCCCCCGGGGGTGAACACTGAAGCTTTCTTT	CSAIPPGVNTEAFF
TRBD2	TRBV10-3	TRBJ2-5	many	TGTGCCATCAGTGAGAGAAGTGGCGGGGGGGCCCAGTACTTC	CAISERSGGGAQYF
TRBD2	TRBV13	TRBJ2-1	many	TGTGCCAGCAGTGCCCGGGGGGAGCATGAGCAGTTCTTC	CASSARGEHEQFF
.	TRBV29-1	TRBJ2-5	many	TGCAGCGTTGGGGGGAAAGAGACCCAGTACTTC	CSVGGKETQYF
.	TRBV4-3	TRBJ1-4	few	TGCGCCAGCAGCCAAGCCGACCGGGGCGATGTGAAACTGTTTTTT	CASSQADRGDVKLFF
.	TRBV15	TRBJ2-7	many	TGTGCCACCAGCAGAGATCCAATCCGCGAGCAGTACTTC	CATSRDPIREQYF
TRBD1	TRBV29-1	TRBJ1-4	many	TGCAGCCTTAACCGGGACAGGGAGGAAAAACTGTTTTTT	CSLNRDREEKLFF
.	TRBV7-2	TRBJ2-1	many	TGTGCCAGCAGCTTAGCGCGACTCATGAAGGGCAATGAGCAGTTCTTC	CASSLARLMKGNEQFF
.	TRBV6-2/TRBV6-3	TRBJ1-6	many	TGTGCCAGCAGTTACTCGACAGAAATTTCACCCCTCCACTTT	CASSYSTEISPLHF
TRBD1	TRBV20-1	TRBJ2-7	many	TGCAGTGCTAGCGACAGGGGGGACGAGCAGTACTTC	CSASDRGDEQYF
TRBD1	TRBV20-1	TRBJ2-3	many	TGCAGTGCTAGGGTTCAACAGGGGGCTGGTAGAGATACGCAGTATTTT	CSARVQQGAGRDTQYF
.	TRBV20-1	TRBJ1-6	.	TGCAGTGCTAGGGACAGTATTTATAATTCACCCCTCCACTTT	CSARDSIYNSPLHF
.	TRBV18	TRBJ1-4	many	TGTGCCAGCTCACAGGGCTTCCAAGAAAAACTGTTTTTT	CASSQGFQEKLFF
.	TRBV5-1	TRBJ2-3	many	TGCGCCACCGGGCGGATTCGGGACACGAGCACAGATACGCAGTATTTT	CATGRIRDTSTDTQYF
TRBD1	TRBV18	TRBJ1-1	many	TGTGCCAGCTCACCAGGACAGGGACGAACTGAAGCTTTCTTT	CASSPGQGRTEAFF
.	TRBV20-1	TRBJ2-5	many	TGCAGTGCTAGAGCAGGGGCGCAAGAGACCCAGTACTTC	CSARAGAQETQYF
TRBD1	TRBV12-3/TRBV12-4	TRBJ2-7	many	TGTGCCAGCAGTCCCCCAACAGGGGGCGCCTCCGAGCAGTACTTC	CASSPPTGGASEQYF
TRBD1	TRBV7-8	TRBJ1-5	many	TGTGCCAGCAGCCCGGGGGACAGGGTCCATCAGCCCCAGCATTTT	CASSPGDRVHQPQHF